The 14 T cell receptor beta chains in this list originate from one sample, sequenced in a study of T cell responses to AZD1222 COVID-19 vaccine. Generated by immunoSEQ multiplex PCR, the TCRdb table keeps only in-frame clones and is missing some. The sample consists of about 75,000 clones, approximately 89% of them appearing once. Sequences were derived from peripheral blood, sampled 28 days after the second dose of the MenACWY control vaccine. These receptors originate from an adult who received the MenACWY meningococcal vaccine as a control.

This chain connects TRBV6-1 to TRBJ2-5, with 12 bases aligning to TRBD1. V lost 1 base to trimming and J lost 4 bases; unmatched junction nucleotides: 1. CDR1 MNHNS and CDR2 SASEGT come from the germline V gene. The CDR3 is 15 residues long. The CDR3 is CASSEGGQGAETQYF. The CDR3 DNA reads as TGTGCCAGCAGTGAAGGGGGACAGGGGGCAGAGACCCAGTACTTC.

This sequence joins TRBV19 and TRBJ2-1; 7 nucleotides line up with TRBD1. Germline lookup yields CDR1 LNHDA and CDR2 SQIVND (reference sequence). The trim removed 5 bases at V and 9 bases at J, leaving 7 bases unmatched. The CDR3 extends over 13 amino acids. The CDR3 region has the DNA TGTGCCAGTAGTGACTCGGGACAGACTGAGCAGTTCTTC. It yields the protein CASSDSGQTEQFF. Full variable domain (remainder filled in from reference TRBV19 and TRBJ2-1): DGGITQSPKYLFRKEGQNVTLSCEQNLNHDAMYWYRQDPGQGLRLIYYSQIVNDFQKGDIAEGYSVSREKKESFPLTVTSAQKNPTAFYLCASSDSGQTEQFFGPGTRLTVL.

The chain combines TRBV7-9 with TRBJ1-1; the match to TRBD1 covers 7 bases. Germline values: CDR1 SEHNR, CDR2 FQNEAQ (reference sequence). This CDR3 contains 13 residues. V was clipped by 3 bases and J by 5 bases; unmatched bases: 3. The chain's CDR3 is CASSFDRATEAFF. CDR3 coding DNA: TGTGCCAGCAGCTTTGACAGGGCTACTGAAGCTTTCTTT.

V gene TRBV6-2 or TRBV6-3 combines with J gene TRBJ2-7; TRBD2 is a possible D gene (5 bases). CDR1 and CDR2 (germline): MNHEY, SVGEGT. Between the trimmed V and J ends, which lost 0 bases and 3 bases, there was a span of 6 bases. The CDR3 has 13 amino acids. CDR3 in amino acids: CASSYSTSYEQYF. CDR3 in DNA: TGTGCCAGCAGTTACTCAACTAGCTACGAGCAGTACTTC.

DNA for the CDR3: TGTGCCAGTAGTTCCGGGACAATGAGAAGTCAGCCCCAGCATTTT. Translated, it gives CASSSGTMRSQPQHF. This chain uses TRBV19 with TRBJ1-5; TRBD1 is a possible D gene (6 bases). V was pared by 5 bases and J by 6 bases, with 17 bases between. The CDR3 is made up of 15 amino acids. Per the germline V gene, CDR1 is LNHDA and CDR2 is SQIVND (reference sequence).

The rearrangement uses TRBV10-3 and TRBJ1-3; 9 positions agree with TRBD1. The V segment lost 3 bases and the J segment 2 bases; nucleotides outside the gene matches: 5. This CDR3 spans 16 amino acids. The germline V gene has CDR1 ENHRY and CDR2 SYGVKD. CDR3 sequence: CAISDPGQGAGNTIYF. The CDR3 bases are TGTGCCATCAGTGATCCGGGACAGGGTGCTGGAAACACCATATATTTT.

This chain joins TRBV5-1 and TRBJ1-6, with a tentative D call TRBD1 (6 bases). The germline CDR1 and CDR2 sequences are SGHRS and YFSETQ. The CDR3 has 16 residues. Deletions cut 0 bases from V and 4 bases from J, with 11 bases between. CDR3: CASSLVQGQYNSPLHF. CDR3 DNA: TGCGCCAGCAGCTTGGTACAGGGCCAATATAATTCACCCCTCCACTTT.

The chain is built from TRBV3-1 (or the pseudogene TRBV3-2) and TRBJ2-1, with TRBD2 identical over 15 bases. This CDR3 is 14 amino acids long. V shed 4 bases, J shed 8 bases, and the junction held 0 bases outside the gene matches. From germline, CDR1 is LGHDT and CDR2 YNNKEL (reference sequence). The CDR3 loop is CASSRTSGGDEQFF. CDR3 nucleotides: TGTGCCAGCAGCCGGACTAGCGGGGGGGATGAGCAGTTCTTC.

The V and J genes are TRBV9 and TRBJ1-2; 10 nucleotides align to TRBD1. V dropped 3 bases and J dropped 1; count of bases not matched to a gene: 6. The CDR3 consists of 16 residues. Germline lookup yields CDR1 SGDLS and CDR2 YYNGEE. The chain's CDR3 is CASSEGTGAYNYGYTF. CDR3 nucleotides: TGTGCCAGCAGCGAGGGGACAGGGGCTTATAACTATGGCTACACCTTC.

Here the CDR3 reads CASSFPGDYNEQFF. The CDR3, as DNA: TGTGCCAGCAGCTTCCCCGGGGACTACAATGAGCAGTTCTTC. This chain uses TRBV7-2 with TRBJ2-1; possible D gene TRBD2, 5 bases. In germline, CDR1 is SGHTA, CDR2 FQGNSA. Trimming took 3 bases from V and 3 from J, leaving 9 bases between them. The CDR3 consists of 14 residues.

The V call is TRBV3-1 (or the pseudogene TRBV3-2), the J call TRBJ2-7; D gene ambiguous. The CDR3 contains 11 residues. V was shortened by 2 bases and J by 5 bases, with 4 bases between the two germline ends. Germline V gene data show CDR1 as LGHDT and CDR2 as YNNKEL (reference sequence). In nucleotides, the CDR3 is TGTGCCAGCAGCCAACGAGACGAGCAGTACTTC. Its translation is CASSQRDEQYF.

The CDR3 reads CASSQDRVQETQYF. The CDR3 DNA follows: TGCGCCAGCAGCCAAGATAGGGTCCAAGAGACCCAGTACTTC. The chain recombines TRBV4-3 with TRBJ2-5; D gene uncertain. V was trimmed by 0 bases and J by 1 base, leaving 6 bases between them. CDR1 is LGHNA, CDR2 YSLEER, per germline. The CDR3 has 14 amino acids.

The sample holds one count of this clone. The chain recombines TRBV28 with TRBJ2-5, with D possibly TRBD2 on 6 matching bases. The CDR3 is made up of 14 amino acids. Germline V CDR1 and CDR2: MDHEN, SYDVKM. V was cut by 5 bases and J by 10 bases, with 20 bases left in between. The DNA of the CDR3 is TGTGCCAGCAGTCTCCGGGACTCCCCTCCGAACCAGTACTTC. It translates to CASSLRDSPPNQYF.

This sequence joins TRBV6-2 or TRBV6-3 and TRBJ2-6; TRBD2 is a possible D gene (5 bases). CDR1 and CDR2 (germline): MNHEY, SVGEGT. Trimming took off 5 bases at V and 1 base at J, with 9 bases between the two ends. CDR3 length: 15 residues. The CDR3 is CASSKRGSGANVLTF. The CDR3 nucleotides read TGTGCCAGCAGTAAGCGAGGGTCTGGGGCCAACGTCCTGACTTTC.